This section outlines one T cell receptor beta chain sequence together with its context. Its matching antigen is unknown. The sample belongs to a study of T cells in Graves' hyperthyroidism and ophthalmopathy. Broader study findings: Expanded thyroid clonotypes (above 0.001) were mostly also found in blood. In simple terms, a model built on 13 V-J features told ophthalmopathy apart from stable hyperthyroidism.

Hyperthyroidism patients were newly diagnosed, had disease duration under 2 months, and were aged 18 to 65 years. This CDR3 region has 15 residues. Germline values: CDR1 SGDLS, CDR2 YYNGEE. V was cut by 2 bases and J by 1 base, with 12 bases left in between. Researchers took RNA transcripts and amplified the TCR beta CDR3 regions from them. TCR CDR3 underwent first-round RT-PCR with the HTBI primer set. Each CDR3 protein is one row after TCRdb ran MiXCR on the multiplex PCR reads. The data show just over 550,000 distinct CDR3 sequences, about 43% seen once. The chain recombines TRBV9 with TRBJ1-1; D gene ambiguous. Sample: peripheral blood or thyroid tissue (not recorded which). The receptor was isolated from a woman between 18 and 30 years old with Graves' hyperthyroidism. CDR3 DNA sequence: TGTGCCAGCAGCGTGTCGGTAACGTCGAACACTGAAGCTTTCTTT. Its translation: CASSVSVTSNTEAFF.